The 15 T cell receptor beta chains presented below share a single source sample, sequenced in a study of blood T cells in healthy people across ages. A second PCR of roughly 7 to 11 cycles used a sample-barcoded 5' primer and a J-beta primer mix. TCRdb reanalysed the 5' RACE reads using MiXCR and keeps one entry per CDR3 protein. The table records 730,000 or so distinct CDR3 sequences, around 41% of them present only once. The material sequenced was blood. These receptors were collected from an elderly man in good health.

This clonotype was recorded at least ten times. The chain couples TRBV7-9 to TRBJ2-3; the D gene is possibly TRBD1 (5 bases). Germline CDR1 is SEHNR and CDR2 is FQNEAQ (reference sequence). There are 16 residues in the CDR3. Trimming removed 4 bases from V and 1 base from J, with 15 bases in between. CDR3 protein: CASSSAMGQGTDTQYF. Written as DNA, the CDR3 is TGTGCCAGCAGCTCGGCAATGGGGCAAGGCACAGATACGCAGTATTTT.

This clonotype was counted only a few times. J is TRBJ2-7 and V is TRBV20-1; 14 bases are a match to TRBD2. The CDR3 sequence is 14 residues long. Trimming removed 6 bases from V and 2 bases from J; junction bases left unmatched: 3. Germline V gene lookup returns CDR1 DFQATT and CDR2 SNEGSKA (reference sequence). CDR3 in DNA: TGCAGTGCGAGGACTAGCGGGGGGCCCTACGAGCAGTACTTC. This gives the protein CSARTSGGPYEQYF.

This clonotype was counted only a few times. The J gene is TRBJ2-7, the V gene TRBV20-1; D may correspond to TRBD1 or TRBD2 (5 bases each). V was cut by 5 bases and J by 0 bases, with 14 bases left in between. CDR3 length equals 14 residues. Germline CDR1 is DFQATT and CDR2 is SNEGSKA (reference sequence). The CDR3 nucleotides are TGCAGTGCTCAATGGGACGGTAGCTCCTACGAGCAGTACTTC. It codes for CSAQWDGSSYEQYF.

The V and J genes are TRBV7-9 and TRBJ2-1; 15 bases are shared with TRBD2. The CDR3 runs 17 residues. Germline trimming cut 5 bases from V and 6 bases from J; bases unmatched to any gene: 8. Germline CDR1 is SEHNR and CDR2 is FQNEAQ (reference sequence). CDR3 nucleotide sequence: TGTGCCAGCAGCCGCCCGGGGGGACTAGCGGGAGGCAATGAGCAGTTCTTC. As protein: CASSRPGGLAGGNEQFF.

This clonotype was picked up a small number of times. The CDR3 DNA sequence: TGTGCCACCCTTAGCGGGGGAGCCCCCAATGAGCAGTTCTTC. Amino acids: CATLSGGAPNEQFF. The chain uses TRBV2 and TRBJ2-1; 9 nucleotides agree with TRBD2. The CDR3 totals 14 residues. Unmatched junction bases numbered 10, after V lost 10 bases and J lost 6 bases. Germline V gene sequence: CDR1 SNHLY, CDR2 FYNNEI.

The rearrangement uses TRBV7-2 and TRBJ2-5; 8 bases fit TRBD2. CDR3 size: 13 residues. The germline CDR1 and CDR2 sequences are SGHTA and FQGNSA. Trimming removed 5 bases from V and 12 bases from J; junction bases left unmatched: 11. Here the CDR3 reads CASSPHSGGNKYF. DNA of the CDR3: TGTGCCAGCAGCCCACACAGCGGGGGTAACAAGTACTTC.

This clonotype was found a few times. The V and J genes are TRBV20-1 and TRBJ2-5, with 12 bases fitting TRBD2. Germline V lookup: CDR1 DFQATT, CDR2 SNEGSKA (reference sequence). Trimming removed 6 bases from V and 6 bases from J; junction bases left unmatched: 5. This CDR3 has 13 residues. DNA for the CDR3: TGCAGTGCCTCGACTAGCGGGAGAAAGACCCAGTACTTC. It codes for CSASTSGRKTQYF.

The chain links TRBV12-3 or TRBV12-4 to TRBJ2-4, with a possible D match to TRBD2 (5 bases). The CDR3 has 15 residues. The germline V and J ends were trimmed by 1 base and 1 base, with 8 bases remaining between them. The CDR3 bases are TGTGCCAGCAGTTTAGTTAGGAGGGCCAAAAACATTCAGTACTTC. This translates into CASSLVRRAKNIQYF.

Ten or more counts support this clonotype. This chain links TRBV27 with TRBJ2-3; D may correspond to TRBD1 or TRBD2 (5 bases each). Trimming stripped 4 bases from V and 8 bases from J, with 16 bases between. CDR1 is MNHEY and CDR2 is SMNVEV in the germline V gene (reference sequence). The CDR3 is 14 amino acids. The CDR3 nucleotides read TGTGCCAGCAGTTCTCCCTTTGGGACGCGTACGCAGTATTTT. It yields the protein CASSSPFGTRTQYF.

V gene TRBV29-1 combines with J gene TRBJ1-2; no reliable D call. Trimming took 1 base from V and 2 from J, leaving 11 bases between them. The CDR3 runs to 14 residues. CDR1 and CDR2 from the germline V gene are SQVTM and ANQGSEA. The CDR3 is CSVEVSRPNYGYTF. The CDR3 DNA sequence: TGCAGCGTTGAAGTTAGCAGACCGAACTATGGCTACACCTTC.

This clonotype has a handful of counts. The chain has TRBV20-1 and TRBJ1-5; D not certain. Germline loops: CDR1 DFQATT, CDR2 SNEGSKA (reference sequence). Trimming removed 0 bases from V and 1 base from J, with 4 bases in between. There are 13 residues in the CDR3. DNA for the CDR3: TGCAGTGCTAGAGATCAAAGCAATCAGCCCCAGCATTTT. Its protein is CSARDQSNQPQHF.

In this sample, this clonotype turned up a few times. The chain uses TRBV6-2 or TRBV6-3 and TRBJ1-2; no reliable D call. The CDR3 consists of 14 residues. Germline values: CDR1 MNHEY, CDR2 SVGEGT. Trimming pared 5 bases from V and 6 bases from J, leaving 16 bases between. CDR3 sequence (DNA): TGTGCCAGCAGTCAAGACGGATCCCGCGATGGCTACACCTTC. This encodes CASSQDGSRDGYTF.

The chain couples TRBV6-4 to TRBJ2-7, with 8 positions matching TRBD2. Trimming at V came to 6 bases and at J to 7 bases, leaving 11 bases not matched to a gene. Germline loops: CDR1 MRHNA, CDR2 SNTAGT. The CDR3 is 14 amino acids. CDR3 nucleotides: TGTGCCAGCAGATACCCAGCGGGGGATCTAGAGCAGTACTTC. Translation: CASRYPAGDLEQYF.

Worth noting for this clonotype: A single base separates this from a much larger clone, so it may be a read error. V usage is TRBV5-1 and J usage is TRBJ2-7; D is perhaps TRBD1 (5 bases). V was cut by 1 base and J by 2 bases, with 13 bases left in between. The CDR3 extends over 15 amino acids. Germline V gene data show CDR1 as SGHRS and CDR2 as YFSETQ. The CDR3 bases are TGCGCCAGCAGCTTGATCGGGTCAGGGCCCTACGAGCAGTACTTC. It codes for CASSLIGSGPYEQYF.

V usage is TRBV5-8 and J usage is TRBJ2-5; a weak D match, TRBD2 (6 bases). The closer fit of TRBJ2-7 to the DNA end suggests the J call may be wrong. CDR1 SGHTS and CDR2 YDEGEE come from the germline V gene. The CDR3 runs to 15 residues. CDR3 protein: CASSLAAGPSYEQYF. The DNA for the CDR3 is TGTGCCAGCAGCTTGGCGGCGGGACCCTCCTACGAGCAGTACTTC.